These 27 T cell receptor beta chains share one sample of origin, sequenced in a study of shared clonotypes between healthy human individuals. Sequenced by immunoSEQ multiplex PCR; TCRdb stores in-frame clones only, minus some. The sample has roughly 2,300,000 clones; roughly 90% are singletons. The sequencing sample was made of naive CD4+ T cells from PBMCs. Subset reported: CD45RA+ positively selected. These receptor sequences come from a young man in good health. Some clones in this sample may be carry-over from other donors' samples.

The chain employs TRBV5-4 and TRBJ2-2, with no clear D. Germline V CDR1 and CDR2: SGHNT, YYREEE (reference sequence). The CDR3 contains 15 residues. Trimming took 0 bases from V and 3 from J, leaving 9 bases between them. The CDR3 loop is CASSLGGYDTGELFF. The DNA for the CDR3 is TGTGCCAGCAGCTTGGGGGGTTACGACACCGGGGAGCTGTTTTTT.

The V gene is TRBV7-2, the J gene TRBJ1-5, with TRBD1 matching over 7 bases. The CDR3 is made up of 15 amino acids. Unmatched junction bases numbered 7, after V lost 5 bases and J lost 3 bases. CDR1 and CDR2 from the germline V gene are SGHTA and FQGNSA. In DNA, the CDR3 is TGTGCCAGCAGCACCCGGACAGGCGTCAATCAGCCCCAGCATTTT. Translating gives CASSTRTGVNQPQHF.

V and J are TRBV19 and TRBJ1-2; D remains ambiguous. The CDR3 length is 16 residues. V was cut by 3 bases and J by 6 bases, with 20 bases left in between. The V gene's germline CDR1 is LNHDA and CDR2 SQIVND (reference sequence). This chain's CDR3 is CASSMGRVSQEDGYTF. The CDR3 DNA follows: TGTGCCAGTAGTATGGGTCGGGTCAGCCAGGAGGATGGCTACACCTTC.

Only one count was recorded for this clone. CDR3 region: CATTGRNYEQYF. The CDR3 coding sequence is TGTGCCACTACGGGACGGAACTACGAGCAGTACTTC. The chain links TRBV27 to TRBJ2-7, with D perhaps assigned TRBD1 or TRBD2 (5 bases each). V shed 10 bases and J shed 3 bases, with 13 bases lying between them. CDR3 size: 12 residues. CDR1 and CDR2 (germline): MNHEY, SMNVEV (reference sequence).

This rearrangement joins TRBV2 to TRBJ2-1, with D unclear. V was pared by 2 bases and J by 4 bases, with 12 bases between. This CDR3 contains 15 residues. CDR1 and CDR2 (germline): SNHLY, FYNNEI. CDR3: CASSERGDGYNEQFF. The DNA of the CDR3 is TGTGCCAGCAGTGAAAGAGGTGACGGGTACAATGAGCAGTTCTTC.

V is TRBV18 and J is TRBJ2-2, with 7 bases fitting TRBD2. J lost 6 bases, V lost 5 bases, and 3 bases had no gene match. This CDR3 spans 13 amino acids. The germline V gene encodes CDR1 KGHSH and CDR2 LQKENI. CDR3 coding DNA: TGTGCCAGCTCAACTCTAGCGGCCGGGGAGCTGTTTTTT. Amino acids: CASSTLAAGELFF.

The chain combines TRBV19 with TRBJ2-7, with D tentatively TRBD1 (5 bases). The CDR3 is 14 amino acids. Germline assignment: CDR1 LNHDA and CDR2 SQIVND (reference sequence). V gave up 2 bases and J gave up 0 bases, with 8 bases separating them. CDR3 in DNA: TGTGCCAGTAGTATAATCGACAGCTCCTACGAGCAGTACTTC. Translation: CASSIIDSSYEQYF.

The chain has TRBV29-1 and TRBJ2-7; D may correspond to TRBD1 or TRBD2 (5 bases each). V dropped 7 bases and J dropped 2 bases, with 15 bases sitting between them. The CDR3 loop spans 13 amino acids. The germline V gene has CDR1 SQVTM and CDR2 ANQGSEA. Here the CDR3 reads CSAQGESPYEQYF. The CDR3 nucleotides are TGCAGCGCCCAAGGGGAGTCGCCCTACGAGCAGTACTTC.

The gene calls are TRBV10-2 and TRBJ2-7; D gene uncertain. The CDR3 spans 13 residues. V shed 10 bases and J shed 3 bases, with 16 bases lying between them. Germline V gene data show CDR1 as WSHSY and CDR2 as SAAADI. CDR3 sequence reads: CATLTTSLYEQYF. CDR3 bases: TGCGCCACCCTTACGACAAGCCTCTACGAGCAGTACTTC.

The genes are TRBV19 and TRBJ2-3; D is unclear. The CDR3 totals 16 residues. CDR1 and CDR2 (germline): LNHDA, SQIVND (reference sequence). V lost 3 bases and J 2 bases, leaving 15 bases between the germline ends. CDR3 sequence: CASSIQPRGNTDTQYF. The CDR3 DNA is TGTGCCAGTAGTATCCAACCCCGCGGCAACACAGATACGCAGTATTTT.

The J gene is TRBJ2-7, the V gene TRBV5-4, with TRBD1 as a possible D gene (6 bases). V lost 9 bases, J lost 4 bases, and 14 bases lay in between. The CDR3 is made up of 12 amino acids. Germline CDR1 reads SGHNT; CDR2 reads YYREEE (reference sequence). In nucleotides, the CDR3 is TGTGCCATAGGCAGGGGTCGATACGAGCAGTACTTC. This codes for CAIGRGRYEQYF.

This chain links TRBV5-1 with TRBJ1-4; 8 bases line up with TRBD1. The CDR3 totals 16 residues. CDR1 and CDR2 (germline): SGHRS, YFSETQ. V shed 0 bases and J 8 bases; nucleotides not matched to a gene: 9. The CDR3 spells CASSLVTGQGNEKLFF. CDR3 nucleotides: TGCGCCAGCAGCTTGGTTACAGGACAGGGCAACGAAAAACTGTTTTTT.

The V call is TRBV25-1, the J call TRBJ2-1; maybe TRBD1 (5 bases). This CDR3 spans 15 amino acids. Trimming removed 7 bases at V and 3 bases at J, with 16 bases between. Germline V CDR1 and CDR2: MGHDK, SYGVNS. In nucleotides, the CDR3 is TGTGCCAGCAAACCCAGGGTGGGATACTACAATGAGCAGTTCTTC. This gives the protein CASKPRVGYYNEQFF.

The chain joins TRBV5-1 to TRBJ2-6; 9 bases match TRBD1. V was clipped by 8 bases and J by 2 bases; unmatched bases: 2. The germline gives CDR1 SGHRS, CDR2 YFSETQ. This CDR3 comprises 14 residues. The CDR3 here is CASRTGAGANVLTF. Here the CDR3 DNA reads TGCGCCAGTCGGACAGGGGCTGGGGCCAACGTCCTGACTTTC.

J is TRBJ2-1 and V is TRBV5-1; 8 nucleotides align to TRBD2. The CDR3 consists of 16 residues. Germline V gives CDR1 SGHRS, CDR2 YFSETQ. The trim removed 0 bases at V and 5 bases at J, leaving 7 bases unmatched. CDR3 sequence reads: CASSLASGLENNEQFF. Here the CDR3 DNA reads TGCGCCAGCAGCTTGGCATCGGGACTAGAGAACAATGAGCAGTTCTTC.

About this clone itself: The same CDR3 is also encoded by other DNA sequences in this sample. CDR3 DNA: TGCGCCAGCAGCTCGGGAGGGTACACAGATACGCAGTATTTT. It encodes CASSSGGYTDTQYF. This sequence joins TRBV5-1 and TRBJ2-3; 8 bases map to TRBD2. Germline V gene lookup returns CDR1 SGHRS and CDR2 YFSETQ. This CDR3 region has 14 residues. J lost 2 bases, V lost 3 bases, and 2 bases had no gene match. The full variable domain, completed using reference TRBV5-1 and TRBJ2-3, is KAGVTQTPRYLIKTRGQQVTLSCSPISGHRSVSWYQQTPGQGLQFLFEYFSETQRNKGNFPGRFSGRQFSNSRSEMNVSTLELGDSALYLCASSSGGYTDTQYFGPGTRLTVL.

V gene TRBV5-5 combines with J gene TRBJ2-2, with D uncertain. Between the trimmed V and J ends, which lost 4 bases and 0 bases, there was a span of 7 bases. CDR1 is SGHKS, CDR2 YYEKEE, per germline (reference sequence). CDR3 length: 14 residues. The DNA for the CDR3 is TGTGCCAGCAGCGTGGTTACGAACACCGGGGAGCTGTTTTTT. Protein product: CASSVVTNTGELFF.

The J gene is TRBJ2-3, the V gene TRBV5-1; 8 bases line up with TRBD1. J gave up 5 bases and V 4 bases, and 18 bases lay outside the gene matches. The CDR3 extends over 18 amino acids. Germline V lookup: CDR1 SGHRS, CDR2 YFSETQ. The CDR3 DNA is TGCGCCAGCAGCCGGCAAATAATACCAGGGGGCGCAGGAGATACGCAGTATTTT. Protein sequence: CASSRQIIPGGAGDTQYF.

The J gene is TRBJ1-6, the V gene TRBV6-5; no clear D gene. This CDR3 has 12 amino acids. Trimming removed 6 bases at V and 17 bases at J, with 17 bases between. Per germline, CDR1 MNHEY and CDR2 SVGAGI. CDR3 amino acids: CASRKGREAIHF. The CDR3 DNA is TGTGCCAGCAGAAAAGGCCGGGAAGCCATCCACTTT.

The chain carries TRBV27 and TRBJ1-1, with TRBD1 identical over 8 bases. The CDR3 totals 16 residues. Germline V CDR1 and CDR2: MNHEY, SMNVEV (reference sequence). V dropped 5 bases and J dropped 6; count of bases not matched to a gene: 14. The CDR3 loop is CASSALGQGMGAEAFF. The CDR3 coding sequence is TGTGCCAGCAGTGCCCTAGGACAGGGCATGGGGGCTGAAGCTTTCTTT.

CDR3: CASSFAGGSGNQPQHF. CDR3 sequence (DNA): TGTGCCAGCAGCTTCGCAGGGGGCTCAGGCAATCAGCCCCAGCATTTT. The rearrangement links TRBV7-9 to TRBJ1-5; TRBD1 agrees at 8 bases. This CDR3 contains 16 residues. Per germline, CDR1 SEHNR and CDR2 FQNEAQ (reference sequence). V shed 3 bases, J shed 2 bases, and the junction held 6 bases outside the gene matches.

V is TRBV2 and J is TRBJ1-2; D might be TRBD1 (5 bases). Germline V lookup: CDR1 SNHLY, CDR2 FYNNEI. Trimming cost V 7 bases and J 0 bases, with 6 bases left between them. CDR3 length equals 12 residues. CDR3: CASTGANYGYTF. The CDR3 bases are TGTGCCAGCACGGGGGCTAACTATGGCTACACCTTC.

The genes are TRBV2 and TRBJ2-2, with D perhaps TRBD1 or TRBD2 (7 bases each). The germline V and J ends were trimmed by 6 bases and 3 bases, with 20 bases remaining between them. Germline values: CDR1 SNHLY, CDR2 FYNNEI. The CDR3 consists of 17 residues. This CDR3 is CASSERDREGDTGELFF. The CDR3 nucleotides are TGTGCCAGCAGCGAACGTGACAGGGAGGGTGACACCGGGGAGCTGTTTTTT.

The chain combines TRBV5-1 with TRBJ2-5; TRBD1 aligns across 11 bases. The CDR3 runs 16 residues. Germline CDR1 SGHRS, CDR2 YFSETQ. Trimming took 1 base from V and 5 from J; bases not matched to a gene: 7. CDR3 sequence reads: CASSLQRTGGAETQYF. DNA of the CDR3: TGCGCCAGCAGCTTGCAAAGGACAGGGGGCGCGGAGACCCAGTACTTC.

As DNA, the CDR3 is TGCGCCAGCAGCCCAGCGGCTAGCAGGGAGCAGTTCTTC. As protein: CASSPAASREQFF. This chain connects TRBV5-1 to TRBJ2-1; possible D gene TRBD2, 5 bases. This CDR3 spans 13 amino acids. Trimming pared 4 bases from V and 10 bases from J, leaving 15 bases between. CDR1 is SGHRS, CDR2 YFSETQ, per germline.

The genes are TRBV28 and TRBJ2-7; 7 bases line up with TRBD1. The germline gives CDR1 MDHEN, CDR2 SYDVKM. There are 14 residues in the CDR3. V lost 4 bases, J lost 3 bases, and 6 bases stayed unmatched. CDR3 sequence: CASSSGQADYEQYF. The CDR3 coding sequence is TGTGCCAGCAGTTCAGGACAGGCCGACTACGAGCAGTACTTC.

This clone was picked up a small number of times. CDR3 DNA sequence: TGCAGCGTTGAATATTGGGGGAACACTGAAGCTTTCTTT. Its translation is CSVEYWGNTEAFF. V usage is TRBV29-1 and J usage is TRBJ1-1; no reliable D call. Germline V gene lookup returns CDR1 SQVTM and CDR2 ANQGSEA. The CDR3 runs 13 residues. With 2 bases removed from V and 1 base from J, the gap between germline ends came to 8 bases.